The TCR beta chain described here comes from a study of cytomegalovirus exposure and HLA in healthy donors. Study as a whole: Early on, a data release was issued that held 80 million or so unique TCRs from HLA-typed donors. Findings and caveats of the study: The study designated 150 or so TCR beta chains cytomegalovirus-associated. Judged likely to be a sequencing artifact was a cluster of highly shared sequence variants.

The study sampled nominally healthy donors, though unrecorded immune exposures were likely. Primers for the PCR totalled 60 Vbeta and 13 Jbeta. Profiling relied on immunoSEQ multiplex PCR, and the TCRdb table lists in-frame clones only, not all of them. The sample includes around 180,000 clones, roughly 87% seen only once; the top ten take 0.2% to 0.3%. To note about this clone: Its antigen is unidentified.

Sequences were obtained from PBMCs. The source is a girl in the first two years of life in good health and CMV-seronegative.

The CDR3 loop is CASSELSSYNSPLHF. CDR3 nucleotides: TGTGCCAGCAGTGAACTCAGCTCCTATAATTCACCCCTCCACTTT. The chain employs TRBV6-1 and TRBJ1-6; no reliable D call. The V gene lost 2 bases and the J gene lost 0 bases, with 5 bases spanning the gap. The CDR3 sequence is 15 residues long. CDR1 and CDR2 from the germline V gene are MNHNS and SASEGT.